Below, 6 T cell receptor beta chains from the same sample are listed, as sequenced in a study of early T cells in non-severe SARS-CoV-2 infection. Each CDR3 protein gets one entry after TCRdb re-called the 5' RACE reads with MiXCR. The sample holds 48,000 or so distinct CDR3 sequences, under 15% seen once. Input material: whole blood. These TCRs come from an adult who was a healthcare worker with PCR-confirmed SARS-CoV-2 infection or an uninfected control (not recorded which).

The genes are TRBV29-1 and TRBJ2-2, with D possibly being TRBD1 (6 bases). From germline, CDR1 is SQVTM and CDR2 ANQGSEA. Deletions cut 7 bases from V and 1 base from J, with 13 bases between. The CDR3 runs 14 residues. CDR3 sequence: CSAFDRRNTGELFF. The CDR3 nucleotides read TGCAGCGCTTTCGACAGGAGGAACACCGGGGAGCTGTTTTTT.

This clonotype was recorded many times. The chain links TRBV20-1 to TRBJ2-3; D might be TRBD1 or TRBD2, each matching 5 bases. CDR1 and CDR2 from the germline V gene are DFQATT and SNEGSKA (reference sequence). This CDR3 comprises 14 residues. V was shortened by 5 bases and J by 0 bases, with 12 bases between the two germline ends. The chain's CDR3 is CSADRDRSTDTQYF. CDR3 DNA sequence: TGCAGTGCTGACCGGGACCGTAGCACAGATACGCAGTATTTT.

This chain connects TRBV4-2 to TRBJ1-6; tentatively, D is TRBD1 (5 bases). CDR1 and CDR2 (germline): LGHNA, YNFKEQ. This CDR3 comprises 16 residues. V was cut by 4 bases and J by 6 bases, with 16 bases left in between. CDR3 amino acids: CASSPMTGTGNSPLHF. In DNA, the CDR3 is TGTGCCAGCAGCCCAATGACCGGGACGGGTAATTCACCCCTCCACTTT.

This clonotype has just a few counts. The V call is TRBV20-1, the J call TRBJ1-1, with TRBD1 matching 7 bases. This CDR3 is built from 16 residues. In germline, CDR1 is DFQATT, CDR2 SNEGSKA (reference sequence). J gave up 0 bases and V 5 bases, and 12 bases lay outside the gene matches. The CDR3 loop is CSAFYRDSPLNTEAFF. CDR3 nucleotide sequence: TGCAGTGCTTTTTACCGGGACAGCCCCCTGAACACTGAAGCTTTCTTT.

This clonotype has a count of ten or more. The genes are TRBV13 and TRBJ2-3; no definite D call. The CDR3 is 14 amino acids. Trimming took 6 bases from V and 3 from J, leaving 13 bases between them. Germline lookup yields CDR1 PRHDT and CDR2 FYEKMQ (reference sequence). The CDR3 here is CASRESTLTDTQYF. The CDR3 DNA sequence: TGTGCCAGCAGGGAGAGTACTCTGACAGATACGCAGTATTTT.

This clonotype has at least ten counts. The chain is built from TRBV5-6 and TRBJ1-2, with TRBD1 matching over 10 bases. Trimming removed 1 base from V and 2 bases from J; junction bases left unmatched: 11. In germline, CDR1 is SGHDT, CDR2 YYEEEE. This CDR3 region has 18 residues. The CDR3 bases are TGTGCCAGCAGCTTGTATGGGACAGGGGTTGGGGCGAACTATGGCTACACCTTC. It yields the protein CASSLYGTGVGANYGYTF.